The 4 T cell receptor beta chains below all came from one sample that was sequenced in a study of T-cell reconstitution after alpha-beta-depleted transplantation in children. Unique molecular identifiers tagged the TCRbeta library. Each CDR3 protein gets one entry after TCRdb re-called the PCR reads with MiXCR. The repertoire has approximately 640,000 distinct CDR3 sequences, roughly 15% of them found once; the top ten carry 1.1%. Here the sequenced sample was PBMCs from the stem cell graft donor, taken from the stem cell graft. The receptors shown here come from a human donor who donated a stem cell graft to a child with acute myeloid leukemia.

This clonotype was recorded many times. The CDR3 DNA reads as TGCAGCGTTGCCGAGACAGGGGGAATTGGCACTGAAGCTTTCTTT. Translation gives CSVAETGGIGTEAFF. The J gene is TRBJ1-1, the V gene TRBV29-1, with 9 bases lining up with TRBD1. The CDR3 spans 15 residues. The V gene's germline CDR1 is SQVTM and CDR2 ANQGSEA. V was pared by 4 bases and J by 4 bases, with 10 bases of the junction left unmatched.

There are many counts of this clonotype. The chain couples TRBV20-1 to TRBJ1-2, with D maybe TRBD1 (5 bases). Trimming removed 4 bases at V and 0 bases at J, with 12 bases between. This CDR3 region has 14 residues. From germline, CDR1 is DFQATT and CDR2 SNEGSKA (reference sequence). Written as DNA, the CDR3 is TGCAGTGCTACCGGGGCACGGGCTAACTATGGCTACACCTTC. Translated, it gives CSATGARANYGYTF.

This chain uses TRBV7-8 with TRBJ2-7; D remains unclear. The CDR3 consists of 13 residues. Germline assignment: CDR1 SGHVS and CDR2 FQNEAQ. The V gene lost 7 bases and the J gene lost 6 bases, with 16 bases spanning the gap. The CDR3, as DNA: TGTGCCAGCACGGCCGGAGACTTACTCGAGCAGTACGTC. This codes for CASTAGDLLEQYV.

This clonotype showed up many times. V usage is TRBV20-1 and J usage is TRBJ1-1; no reliable D call. CDR3 length equals 12 residues. Germline V gene data show CDR1 as DFQATT and CDR2 as SNEGSKA (reference sequence). V was trimmed by 6 bases and J by 2 bases, leaving 10 bases between them. In DNA form, the CDR3 reads TGCAGTGCCCTTACTCACAACACTGAAGCTTTCTTT. This encodes CSALTHNTEAFF.